These 5 T cell receptor beta chains came from one sample sequenced in a study of post-analysis software for immune sequencing data. The TCR beta cDNA libraries carried unique molecular identifiers. TCRdb fed the PCR reads into MiXCR, producing one record per CDR3 protein. The sample holds roughly 800,000 distinct CDR3 sequences, 40% to 55% seen once. Study observations and caveats: About five TRBV segments, including TRBV5-6, TRBV5-1 and TRBV20-1, were more frequent in patients than controls.

These TCRs are of unknown antigen specificity. The sequencing sample was made of blood. The receptors stem from a girl aged 10-17 years with multiple sclerosis.

There are many counts of this clonotype. J is TRBJ2-7 and V is TRBV7-2, with D perhaps assigned TRBD1 or TRBD2 (5 bases each). This CDR3 region has 15 residues. V was trimmed by 5 bases and J by 7 bases, leaving 21 bases between them. Germline V CDR1 and CDR2: SGHTA, FQGNSA. The CDR3 is CASSPTPGPLWEQYF. The CDR3 coding sequence is TGTGCCAGCAGCCCGACTCCGGGACCGCTCTGGGAGCAGTACTTC.

V gene TRBV24-1 combines with J gene TRBJ1-2; D gene ambiguous. The germline gives CDR1 KGHDR, CDR2 SFDVKD. The CDR3 contains 13 residues. V was shortened by 4 bases and J by 8 bases, with 13 bases between the two germline ends. The CDR3 reads CATSEDGLRGYTF. The CDR3 nucleotides are TGTGCCACCAGTGAGGACGGATTGCGCGGCTACACCTTC.

The rearrangement joins TRBV6-2 or TRBV6-3 to TRBJ2-7; TRBD2 might be the D (6 bases). The germline V and J ends were trimmed by 2 bases and 10 bases, with 9 bases remaining between them. The length of the CDR3 is 11 residues. Germline V CDR1 and CDR2: MNHEY, SVGEGT. The chain's CDR3 is CASSYGGDQYF. For the CDR3, the DNA is TGTGCCAGCAGTTACGGAGGGGACCAGTACTTC.

The gene calls are TRBV7-2 and TRBJ1-2, with a possible D match to TRBD1 (5 bases). The CDR3 sequence is 15 residues long. Trimming took 5 bases from V and 5 from J, leaving 18 bases between them. The germline V gene has CDR1 SGHTA and CDR2 FQGNSA. CDR3 in amino acids: CASSKGPGPAYGYTF. For the CDR3, the DNA is TGTGCCAGCAGCAAGGGACCGGGACCCGCATATGGCTACACCTTC. The complete variable domain, with remaining parts taken from reference TRBV7-2 and TRBJ1-2, reads GAGVSQSPSNKVTEKGKDVELRCDPISGHTALYWYRQSLGQGLEFLIYFQGNSAPDKSGLPSDRFSAERTGGSVSTLTIQRTQQEDSAVYLCASSKGPGPAYGYTFGSGTRLTVV.

This rearrangement joins TRBV4-2 to TRBJ2-1; possibly TRBD2 for D (5 bases). The V end was cut by 4 bases, the J end by 0 bases, with 19 bases between. CDR1 is LGHNA, CDR2 YNFKEQ, per germline. There are 18 residues in the CDR3. In DNA, the CDR3 is TGTGCCAGCAGCCTCCGTAGGGAGCGGCACCGCTCCTACAATGAGCAGTTCTTC. This codes for CASSLRRERHRSYNEQFF.